The rows below give T cell receptor beta chains drawn from one sample of a study of cytomegalovirus exposure and HLA in healthy donors. The repertoire was sequenced with immunoSEQ multiplex PCR; TCRdb's copy has only in-frame clones and lacks some. The sample lists some 200,000 clones; around 75% were seen once. The specimen sequenced was PBMCs. These receptors were taken from a man in his forties in good health and CMV-seropositive. CDR3s include the opening cysteine and the closing phenylalanine or tryptophan. Fields, in order: V gene, J gene, D gene, clone size, CDR3 DNA, CDR3 protein. The D gene is left open where the match is weak. The size entry is marked missing in some rows and otherwise reads once, few, many or a size class.

V gene: TRBV10-3; J gene: TRBJ2-2; D gene: NA; clone size: NA; CDR3 DNA: TGTGCCATCACCGATGGCCCCGGGGAGCTGTTTTTT; CDR3 protein: CAITDGPGELFF
V gene: TRBV11-1; J gene: TRBJ2-7; D gene: NA; clone size: few; CDR3 DNA: TGTGCCAGCAGCTTAGGGCAGGTATCCTACGAGCAGTACTTC; CDR3 protein: CASSLGQVSYEQYF
V gene: TRBV7-8; J gene: TRBJ2-1; D gene: TRBD1; clone size: NA; CDR3 DNA: TGTGCCAGCAGCCAAGACAGGGGGGGGAAGTTCTTC; CDR3 protein: CASSQDRGGKFF
V gene: TRBV5-1; J gene: TRBJ2-5; D gene: NA; clone size: NA; CDR3 DNA: TGCGCCAGCAGCCCCGGGACACCCCGGGGGGAGCAGTACTTC; CDR3 protein: CASSPGTPRGEQYF
V gene: TRBV30; J gene: TRBJ2-5; D gene: NA; clone size: few; CDR3 DNA: TGTGCCTGGAGTGTAGGGGCGTCATGGGAGACCCAGTACTTC; CDR3 protein: CAWSVGASWETQYF
V gene: TRBV27; J gene: TRBJ2-1; D gene: NA; clone size: NA; CDR3 DNA: TGTGCCAGCAGTGCAGGGGTGGAGCAGTTCTTC; CDR3 protein: CASSAGVEQFF
V gene: TRBV6-1; J gene: TRBJ1-1; D gene: NA; clone size: once; CDR3 DNA: TGTGCCAGCAGTCCGCAGGGTAAGCACACTGAAGCTTTCTTT; CDR3 protein: CASSPQGKHTEAFF
V gene: TRBV30; J gene: TRBJ2-7; D gene: TRBD1; clone size: NA; CDR3 DNA: TGTGCCTGCTCGACAGGGGACGAGCAGTACTTC; CDR3 protein: CACSTGDEQYF
V gene: TRBV4-3; J gene: TRBJ2-6; D gene: TRBD1; clone size: NA; CDR3 DNA: TGCGCCAGCAGCCAAGTTGGCACGGGACAGGGGGGGTCTGGGGCCAACGTCCTGACTTTC; CDR3 protein: CASSQVGTGQGGSGANVLTF
V gene: TRBV5-1; J gene: TRBJ1-5; D gene: NA; clone size: once; CDR3 DNA: TGCGCCAGCAGCTTGAACGGTTTCGATCAGCCCCAGCATTTT; CDR3 protein: CASSLNGFDQPQHF
V gene: TRBV7-8; J gene: TRBJ2-7; D gene: TRBD2; clone size: once; CDR3 DNA: TGTGCCAGCAGCTTAAGGCATCGCGGGGGGGCCACGAGTTCCGAGCAGTACTTC; CDR3 protein: CASSLRHRGGATSSEQYF
V gene: TRBV5-1; J gene: TRBJ1-2; D gene: TRBD1; clone size: NA; CDR3 DNA: TGCGCCAGCAGCCCGGGCGGGACAGGGGGAGGCTACACCTTC; CDR3 protein: CASSPGGTGGGYTF
V gene: TRBV18; J gene: TRBJ1-1; D gene: TRBD1; clone size: NA; CDR3 DNA: TGTGCCAGCTCACCATCAGGACAGGGTGGCCGGGGGTTTCATTTT; CDR3 protein: CASSPSGQGGRGFHF
V gene: TRBV15; J gene: TRBJ2-3; D gene: TRBD1; clone size: NA; CDR3 DNA: TGTGCCACCAGCAGAGGGACAGGGCCAGATACGCAGTATTTT; CDR3 protein: CATSRGTGPDTQYF
V gene: TRBV6-1; J gene: TRBJ1-6; D gene: TRBD1; clone size: once; CDR3 DNA: TGTGCCAGCAGTCGGACAGGTAGCTCACCCCTCCACTTT; CDR3 protein: CASSRTGSSPLHF
V gene: TRBV5-1; J gene: TRBJ2-2; D gene: TRBD2; clone size: NA; CDR3 DNA: TGCGCCAGCAGCTTGGTAGCGACTAGCGGGGGGGCGAACACCGGGGAGCTGTTTTTT; CDR3 protein: CASSLVATSGGANTGELFF
V gene: TRBV6-1; J gene: TRBJ1-2; D gene: NA; clone size: few; CDR3 DNA: TGTGCCAGCACCGGTAGGAGGCTGGCTAACTATGGCTACACCTTC; CDR3 protein: CASTGRRLANYGYTF
V gene: TRBV18; J gene: TRBJ1-2; D gene: TRBD1; clone size: once; CDR3 DNA: TGTGCCAGCTCGACCCAGGGGGCGCAGGGCTACACCTTC; CDR3 protein: CASSTQGAQGYTF
V gene: TRBV18; J gene: TRBJ1-1; D gene: TRBD1; clone size: NA; CDR3 DNA: TGTGCCAGCTCACCGGGACAGGTTAACACTGAAGCTTTCTTT; CDR3 protein: CASSPGQVNTEAFF
V gene: TRBV6-6; J gene: TRBJ1-4; D gene: NA; clone size: few; CDR3 DNA: TGTGCCAGCAGTTACTCGAGGCAACTAAACGAAAAACTGTTTTTT; CDR3 protein: CASSYSRQLNEKLFF
V gene: TRBV7-6; J gene: TRBJ2-2; D gene: TRBD2; clone size: NA; CDR3 DNA: TGTGCCAGCAGCCGGGGGGGGGCAACCGGGGAGCTGTTTTTT; CDR3 protein: CASSRGGATGELFF
V gene: TRBV10-3; J gene: TRBJ2-5; D gene: TRBD1; clone size: NA; CDR3 DNA: TGTGCCATCAGTGGACAGGGGGCCAAAGAGACCCAGTACTTC; CDR3 protein: CAISGQGAKETQYF
V gene: TRBV19; J gene: TRBJ2-2; D gene: NA; clone size: few; CDR3 DNA: TGTGCCAGTAGTGTCGCTATTGCCACCGGGGAGCTGTTTTTT; CDR3 protein: CASSVAIATGELFF
V gene: TRBV7-9; J gene: TRBJ2-2; D gene: NA; clone size: NA; CDR3 DNA: TGTGCCAGCAGCCCCCTGGGCGCAGGGCCGAACACCGGGGAGCTGTTTTTT; CDR3 protein: CASSPLGAGPNTGELFF
V gene: TRBV27; J gene: TRBJ2-7; D gene: TRBD1; clone size: few; CDR3 DNA: TGTGCCAGCAGTTCAGACAGGGTTGGTGGGCAGTACTTC; CDR3 protein: CASSSDRVGGQYF
V gene: TRBV7-2; J gene: TRBJ2-3; D gene: TRBD2; clone size: NA; CDR3 DNA: TGTGCCAGCAGCCGCGGACTAGGCACACATACGCAGTATTTT; CDR3 protein: CASSRGLGTHTQYF
V gene: TRBV19; J gene: TRBJ1-5; D gene: TRBD1; clone size: NA; CDR3 DNA: TGTGCCAGTAGACCAGGGACAGGGGGTTATAGCAATCAGCCCCAGCATTTT; CDR3 protein: CASRPGTGGYSNQPQHF